This T cell receptor (beta chain) was sequenced in a study of early T cells in non-severe SARS-CoV-2 infection. Study at large: From unsorted whole blood, bulk RNA was sequenced, and the chains remained unpaired.

The V gene's germline CDR1 is SNHLY and CDR2 FYNNEI. V was clipped by 6 bases and J by 4 bases; unmatched bases: 6. The CDR3 spans 14 residues. As part of library construction, unique molecular identifiers were attached to individual cDNA molecules. MiXCR, run by TCRdb on the 5' RACE reads, gives a single entry per CDR3 protein. Among some 34,000 distinct CDR3 sequences listed, about 4.7% were seen once. The chain carries TRBV2 and TRBJ1-3; 7 bases line up with TRBD1. The sequence was collected from an adult who was a healthcare worker with PCR-confirmed SARS-CoV-2 infection or an uninfected control (not recorded which). The sequenced material came from whole blood. The CDR3 bases are TGTGCCAGCAGCCCCACAGGGGTAGGAAACACCATATATTTT. Its translation: CASSPTGVGNTIYF.